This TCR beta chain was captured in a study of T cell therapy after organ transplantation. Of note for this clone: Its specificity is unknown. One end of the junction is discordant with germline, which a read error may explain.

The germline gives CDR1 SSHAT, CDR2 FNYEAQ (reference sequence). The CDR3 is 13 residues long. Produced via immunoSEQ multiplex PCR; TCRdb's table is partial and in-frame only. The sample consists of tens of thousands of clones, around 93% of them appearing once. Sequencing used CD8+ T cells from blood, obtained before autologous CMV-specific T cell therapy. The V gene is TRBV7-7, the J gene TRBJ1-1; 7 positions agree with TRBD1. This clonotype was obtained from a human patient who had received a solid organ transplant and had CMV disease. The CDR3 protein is CASSPMTGTEAFF. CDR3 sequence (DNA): TGTGCTAGCAGCCCTATGACAGGGACTGAAGCTTTCTTT.